These 18 T cell receptor beta chains were sequenced from one sample in a study of shared clonotypes between healthy human individuals (dated by TCRdb to the early 2020s). The receptor library was made with the immunoSEQ multiplex PCR assay. In its TCRdb copy, this immuneACCESS table keeps in-frame sequences only and misses some clones. Where compared with another copy, unresolved V genes explain less than half of these, and the others have no known cause. The sample table holds about 960,000 clones, of which more than 75% were seen once. The top ten constitute approximately 1.5% of the sample. The sample comprised memory CD4+ T cells sorted from blood. The cell subset or site label corresponds to: CD45RA-negative fraction. The receptors here all came from a man younger than 30 in good health.

The chain joins TRBV6-1 to TRBJ2-1; TRBD1 agrees at 8 bases. Unmatched junction bases numbered 11, after V lost 2 bases and J lost 2 bases. This CDR3 comprises 18 residues. Germline-derived CDR1 and CDR2 are MNHNS and SASEGT. The CDR3 region has the DNA TGTGCCAGCAGTGAAAAGGGACAGGTAATAAGAGCCTACAATGAGCAGTTCTTC. This codes for CASSEKGQVIRAYNEQFF.

Of note for this clone: This sample includes further DNA sequences coding for the same CDR3. The CDR3: CASSAGGETQYF. The CDR3 nucleotides read TGCGCCAGCAGCGCCGGTGGCGAGACCCAGTACTTC. The rearrangement links TRBV10-1 to TRBJ2-5, with unresolved D. V lost 6 bases, J lost 5 bases, and 10 bases lay in between. Germline V gene lookup returns CDR1 WNHNN and CDR2 SYGVQD (reference sequence). This CDR3 comprises 12 residues.

V is TRBV19 and J is TRBJ2-6; perhaps TRBD2 as D (5 bases). Germline V lookup: CDR1 LNHDA, CDR2 SQIVND (reference sequence). Trimming took 7 bases from V and 0 from J, leaving 10 bases between them. This CDR3 is built from 15 residues. CDR3 protein: CASKAVSSGANVLTF. Written as DNA, the CDR3 is TGTGCCAGTAAAGCGGTGAGCTCTGGGGCCAACGTCCTGACTTTC.

The chain couples TRBV2 to TRBJ2-5; TRBD2 aligns across 8 bases. Germline V CDR1 and CDR2: SNHLY, FYNNEI. V gave up 8 bases and J gave up 5 bases; unmatched junction bases: 13. The CDR3 is 15 residues long. CDR3 DNA: TGTGCCAGCGGTACCCTTGTAGCGGGGCCGGAGACCCAGTACTTC. This codes for CASGTLVAGPETQYF.

The chain combines TRBV10-2 with TRBJ2-5; D is undetermined. V lost 6 bases to trimming and J lost 7 bases, with 18 bases between them. The CDR3 covers 14 residues. Germline-derived CDR1 and CDR2 are WSHSY and SAAADI. This CDR3 is CASSLGLTAWTQYF. CDR3 bases: TGCGCCAGCAGCTTGGGTCTTACGGCGTGGACCCAGTACTTC.

The V call is TRBV2, the J call TRBJ2-5, with a weak D call TRBD2 (5 bases). V was cut by 6 bases and J by 0 bases, with 20 bases left in between. The germline gives CDR1 SNHLY, CDR2 FYNNEI. The CDR3 is made up of 17 amino acids. The CDR3 loop reads CASRKALATGDQETQYF. The DNA for the CDR3 is TGTGCCAGCAGGAAGGCCCTAGCTACGGGTGACCAAGAGACCCAGTACTTC. The complete variable domain, with remaining parts taken from reference TRBV2 and TRBJ2-5, reads EPEVTQTPSHQVTQMGQEVILRCVPISNHLYFYWYRQILGQKVEFLVSFYNNEISEKSEIFDDQFSVERPDGSNFTLKIRSTKLEDSAMYFCASRKALATGDQETQYFGPGTRLLVL.

A few counts support this clone. This chain links TRBV10-2 with TRBJ1-4; TRBD1 agrees at 7 bases. Germline trimming cut 6 bases from V and 3 bases from J; bases unmatched to any gene: 4. CDR3 length: 14 residues. Germline assignment: CDR1 WSHSY and CDR2 SAAADI. The CDR3 reads CASRPGTANEKLFF. CDR3 DNA sequence: TGCGCCAGCAGACCAGGGACAGCTAATGAAAAACTGTTTTTT.

The chain uses TRBV7-2 and TRBJ2-7; possible D gene TRBD2, 7 bases. The germline V gene has CDR1 SGHTA and CDR2 FQGNSA. Trimming stripped 4 bases from V and 0 bases from J, with 22 bases between. The CDR3 extends over 18 amino acids. CDR3 sequence: CASSYRLRAGASSYEQYF. CDR3 nucleotide sequence: TGTGCCAGCAGCTATCGACTCCGCGCGGGGGCGAGCTCCTACGAGCAGTACTTC. The full variable domain, completed using reference TRBV7-2 and TRBJ2-7, is GAGVSQSPSNKVTEKGKDVELRCDPISGHTALYWYRQSLGQGLEFLIYFQGNSAPDKSGLPSDRFSAERTGGSVSTLTIQRTQQEDSAVYLCASSYRLRAGASSYEQYFGPGTRLTVT.

The chain employs TRBV11-2 and TRBJ2-1; no definite D call. CDR3 length: 15 residues. Germline CDR1 reads SGHAT; CDR2 reads FQNNGV. Trimming stripped 5 bases from V and 7 bases from J, with 18 bases between. The CDR3 DNA follows: TGTGCCAGCAGCCTCCATAAAGGGAAGTTAAATGAGCAGTTCTTC. Protein: CASSLHKGKLNEQFF.

This rearrangement joins TRBV30 to TRBJ2-1; D possibly matches TRBD1 or TRBD2 (5 bases each). This CDR3 contains 10 residues. Germline V lookup: CDR1 GTSNPN, CDR2 SVGIG (reference sequence). V was clipped by 8 bases and J by 9 bases, with 11 bases between them. The CDR3 nucleotides are TGTGCCGCGGGTCAGGGTGAGCAGTTCTTC. This encodes CAAGQGEQFF.

This sequence joins TRBV19 and TRBJ2-7; a possible D gene is TRBD2 (6 bases). There are 13 residues in the CDR3. Germline loops: CDR1 LNHDA, CDR2 SQIVND (reference sequence). Deletions cut 10 bases from V and 6 bases from J, with 19 bases between. The CDR3: CATRGTPASEQYF. The CDR3 DNA is TGTGCCACCCGCGGGACCCCCGCCTCCGAGCAGTACTTC. The variable domain in full, with the rest retrieved from reference TRBV19 and TRBJ2-7, is DGGITQSPKYLFRKEGQNVTLSCEQNLNHDAMYWYRQDPGQGLRLIYYSQIVNDFQKGDIAEGYSVSREKKESFPLTVTSAQKNPTAFYLCATRGTPASEQYFGPGTRLTVT.

V is TRBV5-8 and J is TRBJ1-3; D remains ambiguous. CDR1 is SGHTS, CDR2 YDEGEE, per germline. The CDR3 runs 15 residues. The V and J ends lost 2 bases and 2 bases respectively, with 11 bases between them. As DNA, the CDR3 is TGTGCCAGCAGCTTTACGGGGAGCGCTGGAAACACCATATATTTT. This translates into CASSFTGSAGNTIYF.

The V gene is TRBV19, the J gene TRBJ2-3; possible D gene TRBD2, 6 bases. Germline V gene lookup returns CDR1 LNHDA and CDR2 SQIVND (reference sequence). The ends were cut back, 3 bases at V and 2 bases at J, with 12 bases in the middle. CDR3 length: 15 amino acids. The CDR3 spells CASSMEGRATDTQYF. CDR3 DNA: TGTGCCAGTAGTATGGAGGGTAGAGCCACAGATACGCAGTATTTT.

This chain connects TRBV5-6 to TRBJ2-5, with unresolved D. Trimming stripped 5 bases from V and 3 bases from J, with 20 bases between. The length of the CDR3 is 16 residues. The germline V gene encodes CDR1 SGHDT and CDR2 YYEEEE. The CDR3 DNA reads as TGTGCCAGCAGACGTGACGGTGCCCGTCTAGAAGAGACCCAGTACTTC. It codes for CASRRDGARLEETQYF.

This sequence joins TRBV4-2 and TRBJ2-5; D is unresolved. CDR3 length equals 15 residues. From germline, CDR1 is LGHNA and CDR2 YNFKEQ. With 1 base removed from V and 1 base from J, the gap between germline ends came to 10 bases. CDR3: CASSQVVGVQETQYF. The DNA of the CDR3 is TGTGCCAGCAGCCAAGTGGTGGGCGTCCAAGAGACCCAGTACTTC.

About this clone itself: The sample contains more than one DNA sequence encoding this CDR3. The J gene is TRBJ1-5, the V gene TRBV5-6; no reliable D call. V lost 0 bases and J lost 4, with 5 bases in between. This CDR3 region has 13 residues. CDR1 and CDR2 (germline): SGHDT, YYEEEE. The CDR3 region has the DNA TGTGCCAGCAGCTTGGGTCCAAATCAGCCCCAGCATTTT. Its protein product is CASSLGPNQPQHF. Together with reference TRBV5-6 and TRBJ1-5, the CDR3 gives the full variable domain: DAGVTQSPTHLIKTRGQQVTLRCSPKSGHDTVSWYQQALGQGPQFIFQYYEEEERQRGNFPDRFSGHQFPNYSSELNVNALLLGDSALYLCASSLGPNQPQHFGDGTRLSIL.

V and J are TRBV6-5 and TRBJ1-6; D not certain. Trimming left V 0 bases short and J 8 bases short, with 8 bases between. The CDR3 length is 14 residues. Germline CDR1 reads MNHEY; CDR2 reads SVGAGI. CDR3 coding DNA: TGTGCCAGCAGTTACTCGACCGGGGATTCACCCCTCCACTTT. It codes for CASSYSTGDSPLHF.

The chain recombines TRBV19 with TRBJ1-2, with D maybe TRBD1 (6 bases). The V end was cut by 6 bases, the J end by 4 bases, with 15 bases between. The germline V gene encodes CDR1 LNHDA and CDR2 SQIVND (reference sequence). This CDR3 is 14 amino acids long. The CDR3 DNA reads as TGTGCCAGTAGGAGCGCACAGGGCCTCTATGGCTACACCTTC. Its translation: CASRSAQGLYGYTF. Looking up the rest from reference TRBV19 and TRBJ1-2 gives the full variable domain: DGGITQSPKYLFRKEGQNVTLSCEQNLNHDAMYWYRQDPGQGLRLIYYSQIVNDFQKGDIAEGYSVSREKKESFPLTVTSAQKNPTAFYLCASRSAQGLYGYTFGSGTRLTVV.